These T cell receptor beta chains were read from a single sample in a study of T cell responses to AZD1222 COVID-19 vaccine. This table comes from immunoSEQ multiplex PCR, and its TCRdb copy is limited to in-frame clones, with some not included. The sample records around 140,000 clones, roughly 91% being singletons. Sample: peripheral blood, taken on day 0 of AZD1222 vaccination. These receptors all stem from an adult in good health. Each CDR3 is given with its conserved first and last residue. The D gene is left open where the match is weak. Size tells how often a clone was seen (once, few, many) or the class of an expanded clone, and some rows leave it out.

j_gene: TRBJ2-4
v_gene: TRBV9
d_gene: -
abundance: -
CDR3aa: CASSVRGEENIQYF
CDR3nt: TGTGCCAGCAGCGTGAGGGGGGAGGAAAACATTCAGTACTTC

j_gene: TRBJ1-5
v_gene: TRBV6-6
d_gene: -
abundance: -
CDR3aa: CASSYLSLVGQPQHF
CDR3nt: TGTGCCAGCAGTTACCTAAGTCTTGTTGGCCAGCCCCAGCATTTT

j_gene: TRBJ2-5
v_gene: TRBV29-1
d_gene: -
abundance: -
CDR3aa: CSAWDGGSETQYF
CDR3nt: TGCAGCGCTTGGGACGGGGGAAGTGAGACCCAGTACTTC

j_gene: TRBJ2-7
v_gene: TRBV5-1
d_gene: TRBD2
abundance: -
CDR3aa: CASSPGTSGSPYEQYF
CDR3nt: TGCGCCAGCAGCCCCGGGACTAGCGGGAGCCCCTACGAGCAGTACTTC

j_gene: TRBJ2-2
v_gene: TRBV27
d_gene: TRBD2
abundance: -
CDR3aa: CASSFGRGGTGELFF
CDR3nt: TGTGCCAGCAGTTTCGGGCGGGGGGGCACCGGGGAGCTGTTTTTT

j_gene: TRBJ2-2
v_gene: TRBV7-2
d_gene: -
abundance: -
CDR3aa: CASIFDGPNTGELFF
CDR3nt: TGTGCCAGCATCTTTGACGGCCCGAACACCGGGGAGCTGTTTTTT

j_gene: TRBJ1-1
v_gene: TRBV5-1
d_gene: -
abundance: -
CDR3aa: CASSSSGGNTEAFF
CDR3nt: TGCGCCAGCAGTTCATCCGGGGGGAACACTGAAGCTTTCTTT

j_gene: TRBJ2-7
v_gene: TRBV7-9
d_gene: -
abundance: -
CDR3aa: CASSLDWPASPGEQYF
CDR3nt: TGTGCCAGCAGCTTAGATTGGCCGGCGTCCCCCGGGGAGCAGTACTTC

j_gene: TRBJ1-2
v_gene: TRBV2
d_gene: -
abundance: -
CDR3aa: CASGDEYGYTF
CDR3nt: TGTGCCAGCGGGGATGAGTATGGCTACACCTTC

j_gene: TRBJ1-2
v_gene: TRBV9
d_gene: -
abundance: -
CDR3aa: CASSAPPYNGGYTF
CDR3nt: TGTGCCAGCAGCGCCCCCCCCTATAACGGTGGCTACACCTTC

j_gene: TRBJ2-7
v_gene: TRBV19
d_gene: TRBD1
abundance: once
CDR3aa: CASRQGNSYEQYF
CDR3nt: TGTGCCAGTAGACAGGGGAACTCCTACGAGCAGTACTTC

j_gene: TRBJ1-6
v_gene: TRBV9
d_gene: -
abundance: -
CDR3aa: CASSEWDIGAPLHF
CDR3nt: TGTGCCAGCAGCGAGTGGGACATCGGGGCACCCCTCCACTTT

j_gene: TRBJ2-7
v_gene: TRBV5-4
d_gene: -
abundance: -
CDR3aa: CASSLDRGGEQYF
CDR3nt: TGTGCCAGCAGCTTGGACAGGGGAGGCGAGCAGTACTTC

j_gene: TRBJ2-7
v_gene: TRBV6-5
d_gene: -
abundance: -
CDR3aa: CASNEGPAYEQYF
CDR3nt: TGTGCCAGCAACGAAGGCCCAGCCTACGAGCAGTACTTC

j_gene: TRBJ2-7
v_gene: TRBV5-4
d_gene: -
abundance: -
CDR3aa: CASSLGQRADYEQYF
CDR3nt: TGTGCCAGCAGCTTGGGACAGCGGGCCGACTACGAGCAGTACTTC

j_gene: TRBJ1-2
v_gene: TRBV4-1
d_gene: TRBD1
abundance: -
CDR3aa: CASSQTGQGNYGYTF
CDR3nt: TGCGCCAGCAGCCAAACCGGACAGGGAAACTATGGCTACACCTTC

j_gene: TRBJ2-5
v_gene: TRBV6-2/TRBV6-3
d_gene: -
abundance: -
CDR3aa: CASSSLGGEETQYF
CDR3nt: TGTGCCAGCAGTTCCCTCGGGGGAGAAGAGACCCAGTACTTC

j_gene: TRBJ1-1
v_gene: TRBV7-2
d_gene: -
abundance: -
CDR3aa: CASSPGGPAEAFF
CDR3nt: TGTGCCAGCAGCCCCGGGGGGCCCGCTGAAGCTTTCTTT

j_gene: TRBJ2-5
v_gene: TRBV7-6
d_gene: -
abundance: -
CDR3aa: CASSLSGWDVSQETQYF
CDR3nt: TGTGCCAGCAGCTTATCGGGATGGGACGTCTCCCAGGAGACCCAGTACTTC

j_gene: TRBJ2-3
v_gene: TRBV30
d_gene: -
abundance: -
CDR3aa: CAWTPSTDTQYF
CDR3nt: TGTGCCTGGACTCCTAGCACAGATACGCAGTATTTT

j_gene: TRBJ2-2
v_gene: TRBV9
d_gene: TRBD1
abundance: -
CDR3aa: CASSVSIQGPGQGAPGELFF
CDR3nt: TGTGCCAGCAGCGTCTCTATACAGGGGCCGGGACAGGGGGCGCCCGGGGAGCTGTTTTTT

j_gene: TRBJ1-6
v_gene: TRBV15
d_gene: -
abundance: once
CDR3aa: CATSRGRRNLVPDGSPLHF
CDR3nt: TGTGCCACCAGCAGAGGCAGACGGAATTTAGTACCGGACGGTTCACCCCTCCACTTT

j_gene: TRBJ1-6
v_gene: TRBV3-1/TRBV3-2
d_gene: -
abundance: -
CDR3aa: CASSQAGALRHSPLHF
CDR3nt: TGTGCCAGCAGCCAAGCCGGAGCGCTAAGGCATTCACCCCTCCACTTT

j_gene: TRBJ2-5
v_gene: TRBV6-2/TRBV6-3
d_gene: -
abundance: -
CDR3aa: CASSYAGQETQYF
CDR3nt: TGTGCCAGCAGTTACGCGGGACAAGAGACCCAGTACTTC

j_gene: TRBJ2-5
v_gene: TRBV4-2
d_gene: -
abundance: -
CDR3aa: CASSRAVQETQYF
CDR3nt: TGTGCCAGCAGCCGAGCGGTACAAGAGACCCAGTACTTC

j_gene: TRBJ2-5
v_gene: TRBV5-1
d_gene: -
abundance: -
CDR3aa: CASRIGEETQYF
CDR3nt: TGCGCCAGCAGAATTGGGGAGGAGACCCAGTACTTC

j_gene: TRBJ2-3
v_gene: TRBV6-6
d_gene: TRBD1
abundance: few
CDR3aa: CASRRTGAGTDTQYF
CDR3nt: TGTGCCAGCAGGCGGACAGGGGCCGGGACAGATACGCAGTATTTT

j_gene: TRBJ1-2
v_gene: TRBV4-3
d_gene: -
abundance: -
CDR3aa: CASSQDRGSRYGYTF
CDR3nt: TGCGCCAGCAGCCAAGATAGAGGTTCCCGATATGGCTACACCTTC

j_gene: TRBJ1-2
v_gene: TRBV11-2
d_gene: -
abundance: -
CDR3aa: CASSNRFPPGLGYTF
CDR3nt: TGTGCCAGCAGCAACCGCTTTCCCCCAGGGTTAGGCTACACCTTC

j_gene: TRBJ1-1
v_gene: TRBV7-2
d_gene: -
abundance: -
CDR3aa: CASSSQKRRNEAFF
CDR3nt: TGTGCCAGCAGCTCCCAGAAGAGGCGGAATGAAGCTTTCTTT

j_gene: TRBJ1-1
v_gene: TRBV7-2
d_gene: TRBD1
abundance: -
CDR3aa: CASSLGILPGQREAFF
CDR3nt: TGTGCCAGCAGCTTAGGGATCCTTCCGGGACAGCGTGAAGCTTTCTTT

j_gene: TRBJ2-7
v_gene: TRBV28
d_gene: TRBD2
abundance: -
CDR3aa: CASTSGGGPYEQYF
CDR3nt: TGTGCCAGCACTAGCGGGGGGGGCCCCTACGAGCAGTACTTC

j_gene: TRBJ1-1
v_gene: TRBV5-1
d_gene: TRBD1
abundance: -
CDR3aa: CASSLEQGANTEAFF
CDR3nt: TGCGCCAGCAGCCTGGAACAGGGGGCGAACACTGAAGCTTTCTTT

j_gene: TRBJ1-1
v_gene: TRBV30
d_gene: TRBD1
abundance: -
CDR3aa: CAWATTGGTEAFF
CDR3nt: TGTGCCTGGGCAACTACAGGGGGCACTGAAGCTTTCTTT

j_gene: TRBJ2-1
v_gene: TRBV7-9
d_gene: -
abundance: -
CDR3aa: CASSTRDTYNEQFF
CDR3nt: TGTGCCAGCAGCACCCGGGATACCTACAATGAGCAGTTCTTC

j_gene: TRBJ2-1
v_gene: TRBV4-1
d_gene: TRBD1
abundance: -
CDR3aa: CASRGTGSSSYNEQFF
CDR3nt: TGCGCCAGCAGGGGGACAGGGTCAAGCTCCTACAATGAGCAGTTCTTC

j_gene: TRBJ1-4
v_gene: TRBV5-1
d_gene: TRBD1
abundance: -
CDR3aa: CASSGGQGARKLFF
CDR3nt: TGCGCCAGCAGCGGGGGACAGGGTGCGAGAAAACTGTTTTTT

j_gene: TRBJ1-1
v_gene: TRBV6-2/TRBV6-3
d_gene: -
abundance: -
CDR3aa: CASSHGGVDTEAFF
CDR3nt: TGTGCCAGCAGCCACGGGGGGGTGGACACTGAAGCTTTCTTT

j_gene: TRBJ2-7
v_gene: TRBV3-1/TRBV3-2
d_gene: -
abundance: few
CDR3aa: CASSQEVGAYEQYF
CDR3nt: TGTGCCAGCAGCCAAGAGGTGGGGGCCTACGAGCAGTACTTC

j_gene: TRBJ1-5
v_gene: TRBV6-1
d_gene: -
abundance: -
CDR3aa: CASSEGWGAGQPQHF
CDR3nt: TGTGCCAGCAGTGAAGGGTGGGGGGCTGGTCAGCCCCAGCATTTT

j_gene: TRBJ2-1
v_gene: TRBV25-1
d_gene: -
abundance: -
CDR3aa: CASMLAGSSYNEQFF
CDR3nt: TGTGCCAGCATGTTGGCGGGGAGCTCCTACAATGAGCAGTTCTTC

j_gene: TRBJ1-3
v_gene: TRBV24-1
d_gene: -
abundance: -
CDR3aa: CATSESGQGSGNTIYF
CDR3nt: TGTGCCACCAGTGAGAGTGGCCAGGGTTCCGGAAACACCATATATTTT

j_gene: TRBJ1-5
v_gene: TRBV7-9
d_gene: -
abundance: once
CDR3aa: CASSSEGDSNQPQHF
CDR3nt: TGTGCCAGCAGCAGCGAAGGGGATAGCAATCAGCCCCAGCATTTT

j_gene: TRBJ1-6
v_gene: TRBV9
d_gene: TRBD1
abundance: -
CDR3aa: CASSQFGTDNSPLHF
CDR3nt: TGTGCCAGCAGTCAATTCGGGACAGATAATTCACCCCTCCACTTT

j_gene: TRBJ2-1
v_gene: TRBV12-3/TRBV12-4
d_gene: -
abundance: -
CDR3aa: CASRHNSAEQFF
CDR3nt: TGTGCCAGCAGGCATAATTCGGCTGAGCAGTTCTTC

j_gene: TRBJ2-3
v_gene: TRBV5-5
d_gene: -
abundance: few
CDR3aa: CASSYRATSTDTQYF
CDR3nt: TGTGCCAGCAGTTATCGGGCCACCAGCACAGATACGCAGTATTTT

j_gene: TRBJ1-2
v_gene: TRBV11-2
d_gene: -
abundance: -
CDR3aa: CASSKGEYGYTF
CDR3nt: TGTGCCAGCAGCAAAGGCGAATATGGCTACACCTTC

j_gene: TRBJ1-2
v_gene: TRBV5-1
d_gene: -
abundance: -
CDR3aa: CASSFEANYGYTF
CDR3nt: TGCGCCAGCAGCTTCGAGGCTAACTATGGCTACACCTTC

j_gene: TRBJ2-3
v_gene: TRBV27
d_gene: TRBD2
abundance: -
CDR3aa: CASSLGLAKTQYF
CDR3nt: TGTGCCAGCAGTTTAGGACTAGCGAAAACGCAGTATTTT

j_gene: TRBJ1-5
v_gene: TRBV9
d_gene: -
abundance: -
CDR3aa: CASSVEGANQPQHF
CDR3nt: TGTGCCAGCAGCGTAGAAGGGGCCAATCAGCCCCAGCATTTT

j_gene: TRBJ1-2
v_gene: TRBV2
d_gene: -
abundance: -
CDR3aa: CASSDRPIVYGYTF
CDR3nt: TGTGCCAGCAGCGACAGACCCATCGTCTATGGCTACACCTTC

j_gene: TRBJ2-3
v_gene: TRBV18
d_gene: -
abundance: -
CDR3aa: CASSPLGGPDTQYF
CDR3nt: TGTGCCAGCTCACCATTAGGGGGGCCAGATACGCAGTATTTT

j_gene: TRBJ2-7
v_gene: TRBV5-4
d_gene: -
abundance: -
CDR3aa: CASSYVGGHEQYF
CDR3nt: TGTGCCAGCAGCTACGTGGGGGGCCACGAGCAGTACTTC

j_gene: TRBJ2-5
v_gene: TRBV7-2
d_gene: -
abundance: -
CDR3aa: CASSPPLEETQYF
CDR3nt: TGTGCCAGCAGCCCCCCATTAGAAGAGACCCAGTACTTC

j_gene: TRBJ2-7
v_gene: TRBV10-2
d_gene: -
abundance: -
CDR3aa: CASSASGEQYF
CDR3nt: TGCGCCAGCAGTGCCTCTGGCGAGCAGTACTTC

j_gene: TRBJ2-3
v_gene: TRBV20-1
d_gene: -
abundance: -
CDR3aa: CSATSTDTQYF
CDR3nt: TGCAGCGCCACTAGCACAGATACGCAGTATTTT

j_gene: TRBJ2-3
v_gene: TRBV2
d_gene: TRBD2
abundance: -
CDR3aa: CASRGRGSTDTQYF
CDR3nt: TGTGCCAGCAGGGGGCGGGGGAGCACAGATACGCAGTATTTT

j_gene: TRBJ2-7
v_gene: TRBV3-1/TRBV3-2
d_gene: TRBD2
abundance: -
CDR3aa: CASSPLAGGLYEQYF
CDR3nt: TGTGCCAGCAGCCCCCTAGCGGGGGGACTGTACGAGCAGTACTTC

j_gene: TRBJ2-1
v_gene: TRBV19
d_gene: -
abundance: -
CDR3aa: CASSPAGNEQFF
CDR3nt: TGTGCCAGTAGTCCGGCCGGTAATGAGCAGTTCTTC

j_gene: TRBJ2-7
v_gene: TRBV6-5
d_gene: -
abundance: -
CDR3aa: CASSYGGWEGNEQYF
CDR3nt: TGTGCCAGCAGTTACGGGGGATGGGAAGGGAACGAGCAGTACTTC